This is a list of T cell receptor beta chains from one sample in a study of blood T cells in healthy people across ages. From the 5' RACE reads, TCRdb called clonotypes with MiXCR, one entry per CDR3 protein. The profile shows roughly 500,000 distinct CDR3 sequences, roughly 28% of them singletons. Sequencing was done on a sample of blood. The receptors come from an older woman in good health. Both conserved end residues are part of each CDR3. The D gene is left open where the match is weak. A clone size is listed for some rows: how often the clone was seen (once, few, many), or a class if it is expanded.

clone_size	v_call	j_call	d_call	cdr3_nt	cdr3_aa
NA	TRBV9	TRBJ2-7	NA	TGTGCCAGCAGCCCTTCAGGTAGGGGGTCCCACGAGCAGTACTTC	CASSPSGRGSHEQYF
NA	TRBV4-3	TRBJ2-6	NA	TGCGCCAGCAGCCAAGATTGGAACAGGGTGTCGTCAGGGGCCAACGTCCTGACTTTC	CASSQDWNRVSSGANVLTF
NA	TRBV16	TRBJ2-7	NA	TGTGCCAGCAGCCTTTTCCAGGGGACTCAATTAACCTCCTCCTACGAGCAGTACTTC	CASSLFQGTQLTSSYEQYF
NA	TRBV9	TRBJ2-7	TRBD1	TGTGCCAGCAGCGTAGCCGGGACAGCCTCCTACGAGCAGTACTTC	CASSVAGTASYEQYF
NA	TRBV3-1	TRBJ1-2	NA	TGTGCCAGCAGCCAAGAGAGGGGCTATGGCTACACCTTC	CASSQERGYGYTF
many	TRBV6-2/TRBV6-3	TRBJ2-7	NA	TGTGCCAGCAGCTACTTACTTCGGAACGAGCAGTACTTC	CASSYLLRNEQYF
few	TRBV3-1	TRBJ2-1	NA	TGTGCCAGCAGCCAAATCTGGCTAGGCGCCTGGAATGAGCAGTTCTTC	CASSQIWLGAWNEQFF
NA	TRBV5-1	TRBJ1-1	NA	TGCGCCAGCAGCTTGGACAGACAGAACACTGAAGCTTTCTTT	CASSLDRQNTEAFF
few	TRBV12-5	TRBJ1-2	NA	TGTGCTAGTGGTTTACAGGGCTCCTATGGCTACACCTTC	CASGLQGSYGYTF
few	TRBV6-2/TRBV6-3	TRBJ1-6	NA	TGTGCCAGCACTCCGTCAGGTCTATATAATTCACCCCTCCACTTT	CASTPSGLYNSPLHF
NA	TRBV5-1	TRBJ2-1	TRBD1	TGCGCCAGCAGCTCGGGACAGGGGTACTACAATGAGCAGTTCTTC	CASSSGQGYYNEQFF
few	TRBV7-9	TRBJ2-5	TRBD1	TGTGCCAGTCGAGAAACGGGACAGGGGGCTGCAGAGACCCAGTACTTC	CASRETGQGAAETQYF
NA	TRBV20-1	TRBJ2-5	TRBD2	TGCAGTGCTAGAGTTCCGGGTAGCGGGGGATCCCAAGAGACCCAGTACTTC	CSARVPGSGGSQETQYF
few	TRBV7-9	TRBJ1-2	NA	TGTGCCAGCAGCTTTGGAACCCCCTACTATGGCTACACCTTC	CASSFGTPYYGYTF
NA	TRBV7-2	TRBJ2-1	TRBD2	TGTGCCAGCAGCCTGCGGGCCCAGCGGGGGCAGGGCTACAATGAGCAGTTCTTC	CASSLRAQRGQGYNEQFF
once	TRBV5-1	TRBJ2-7	NA	TGCGCCAGCAGCAGCATGCAGGGGTCCCACGAGCAGTACTTC	CASSSMQGSHEQYF
few	TRBV20-1	TRBJ2-4	NA	TGCAGTGCCACCCCTACGACAGAAGCTTGCCAGTACTTC	CSATPTTEACQYF
NA	TRBV7-2	TRBJ2-3	TRBD2	TGTGCCAGCAGCTTAGACCTAGCGGGGGGGCGTCGCACAGATACGCAGTATTTT	CASSLDLAGGRRTDTQYF
few	TRBV7-2	TRBJ2-3	TRBD2	TGTGCCAGCAGCTTCTCGGGGGGCGGGGGGGCGACAGATACGCAGTATTTT	CASSFSGGGGATDTQYF
once	TRBV5-1	TRBJ2-3	TRBD2	TGCGCCAGCCGAGAACTAGCGCCAGATACGCAGTATTTT	CASRELAPDTQYF
many	TRBV7-9	TRBJ2-7	NA	TGTGCCAGCAGTCCTCGGACAGAAAGCTACGAGCAGTACTTC	CASSPRTESYEQYF
NA	TRBV7-2	TRBJ1-3	NA	TGTGCCAGCAGCTTAGTAGGGGCCGGTGGAAACACCGTATATTTT	CASSLVGAGGNTVYF
few	TRBV2	TRBJ2-5	TRBD2	TGTGCCACCGTCGGGGGACTAGCGGGAGGAGAGACCCAGTACTTC	CATVGGLAGGETQYF
NA	TRBV4-1	TRBJ1-4	NA	TGCGCCAGTAGCCAAGGACAGACACCTAATGAAAAACTGTTTTTT	CASSQGQTPNEKLFF
few	TRBV5-4	TRBJ2-7	NA	TGTGCCAGCAGCTTGGACCCGGGGGCAACGGCCGAGCAGTACTTC	CASSLDPGATAEQYF
NA	TRBV27	TRBJ1-5	NA	TGTGCCAGCAGTTTACTCTTCTTGGGGGCGGGCAATCAGCCCCAGCATTTT	CASSLLFLGAGNQPQHF
few	TRBV20-1	TRBJ1-4	NA	TGCAGTGCTAGAGATCCCAGGGCGGGGAGTGAAAAACTGTTTTTT	CSARDPRAGSEKLFF
few	TRBV7-2	TRBJ2-4	TRBD2	TGTGCCAGCAGCTACCAAGGGACTAGCGGGTCCAAAAACATTCAGTACTTC	CASSYQGTSGSKNIQYF
few	TRBV10-3	TRBJ1-4	NA	TGTGCCATCAGTAACAGGCCCTCAACTAATGAAAAACTGTTTTTT	CAISNRPSTNEKLFF
NA	TRBV2	TRBJ1-2	NA	TGTGCCAGCAGTGAAGGCCCTCCTGGGGCGAACTATGGCTACACCTTC	CASSEGPPGANYGYTF
few	TRBV6-2/TRBV6-3	TRBJ2-7	NA	TGTGCCAGCAGACACATAACCGAGGCTGGCGAGCAGTACTTC	CASRHITEAGEQYF
few	TRBV7-2	TRBJ2-1	NA	TGTGCCAGCAGCGCGAGGGGAGCGGGTGACCCCTACAATGAGCAGTTCTTC	CASSARGAGDPYNEQFF
NA	TRBV7-9	TRBJ1-1	NA	TGTGCCAGCAGCCCTTTGGGGGAGCCCACTGAAGCTTTCTTT	CASSPLGEPTEAFF
few	TRBV18	TRBJ1-1	NA	TGTGCCAGCTCCCTCTCACAGGGAGACACTGAAGCTTTCTTT	CASSLSQGDTEAFF
few	TRBV6-6	TRBJ2-7	NA	TGTGCCAGCACCCCGCGAGAGGGAATCTACGAGCAGTACTTC	CASTPREGIYEQYF
NA	TRBV7-7	TRBJ2-2	NA	TGTGCCAGCAGCTTTGCTTTACTAGCAGCTAACACCGGGGAGCTGTTTTTT	CASSFALLAANTGELFF
NA	TRBV18	TRBJ1-5	NA	TGTGCCAGCTCACCGCAGGACCGCAATCAGCCCCAGCATTTT	CASSPQDRNQPQHF
NA	TRBV5-5	TRBJ1-3	NA	TGTGCCTGCAGCTTGGGGCAGGCTGGAAACACCATATATTTT	CACSLGQAGNTIYF
few	TRBV14	TRBJ2-5	NA	TGTGCCAGCAGTAATCCAGGGTCGTGGACCCAGTACTTC	CASSNPGSWTQYF
NA	TRBV5-1	TRBJ2-4	TRBD2	TGCGCCAGCAGCGGGACTAGCGGGGCCAAAAACATTCAGTACTTC	CASSGTSGAKNIQYF
NA	TRBV27	TRBJ1-2	TRBD1	TGTGCCAGCAGTTCGTGGACAGGAGGACTCCGCTATGGCTACACCTTC	CASSSWTGGLRYGYTF
few	TRBV5-1	TRBJ1-4	TRBD1	TGCGCCAGCAGCCGGACAGGGTTAAATGAAAAACTGTTTTTT	CASSRTGLNEKLFF
NA	TRBV20-1	TRBJ2-3	TRBD2	TGCAGTGCTAGTTCCGGGGGGTGGGATACGCAGTATTTT	CSASSGGWDTQYF
few	TRBV6-2/TRBV6-3	TRBJ1-1	NA	TGTGCCAGCAGTTACGGGTACACTGAAGCTTTCTTT	CASSYGYTEAFF
NA	TRBV24-1	TRBJ2-2	NA	TGTGCCACCAGTGAGCCTACTAGGTTCGGGGAGCTGTTTTTT	CATSEPTRFGELFF
few	TRBV10-3	TRBJ1-1	NA	TGTGCCATCAGTGAGCGACAAATGGGGAACACTGAAGCTTTCTTT	CAISERQMGNTEAFF
few	TRBV5-6	TRBJ2-1	TRBD1	TGTGCCAGCAGCTTGCCGGGACAGGGGGCTGATAATGAGCAGTTCTTC	CASSLPGQGADNEQFF
few	TRBV6-1	TRBJ2-7	NA	TGTGCCAGCAGTGAAGCGCGGGACCGGTACTTC	CASSEARDRYF
NA	TRBV7-2	TRBJ1-1	NA	TGTGCCAGCAGCCCCCGAGGGGGAGGTGAAGCTTTCTTT	CASSPRGGGEAFF
once	TRBV19	TRBJ2-5	NA	TGTGCCAGTAACGAAAGATCCCTGGGAGAGACCCAGTACTTC	CASNERSLGETQYF
few	TRBV9	TRBJ1-2	NA	TGTGCCAGCAGCGTCACGGACAATATAAACTATGGCTACACCTTC	CASSVTDNINYGYTF
NA	TRBV20-1	TRBJ2-3	TRBD2	TGCAGTGCCGGCCTAGCGGCTAGCACAGATACGCAGTATTTT	CSAGLAASTDTQYF
NA	TRBV24-1	TRBJ2-7	NA	TGTGCCACCAGTGACCAGGGACCGCTTTCCTACGAGCAGTACTTC	CATSDQGPLSYEQYF
NA	TRBV6-5	TRBJ2-1	NA	TGTGCCAGCAGTTCACCGGGACCTATCAATGAGCAGTTCTTC	CASSSPGPINEQFF
many	TRBV12-3/TRBV12-4	TRBJ1-1	NA	TGTGCCAGCAGCTCTCGAGCGGGCAGCAGGGGACCTGAAGCTTTCTTT	CASSSRAGSRGPEAFF
NA	TRBV5-1	TRBJ2-2	TRBD1	TGCGCCAGCACCCCAGGGGGCGCGAACACCGGGGAGCTGTTTTTT	CASTPGGANTGELFF